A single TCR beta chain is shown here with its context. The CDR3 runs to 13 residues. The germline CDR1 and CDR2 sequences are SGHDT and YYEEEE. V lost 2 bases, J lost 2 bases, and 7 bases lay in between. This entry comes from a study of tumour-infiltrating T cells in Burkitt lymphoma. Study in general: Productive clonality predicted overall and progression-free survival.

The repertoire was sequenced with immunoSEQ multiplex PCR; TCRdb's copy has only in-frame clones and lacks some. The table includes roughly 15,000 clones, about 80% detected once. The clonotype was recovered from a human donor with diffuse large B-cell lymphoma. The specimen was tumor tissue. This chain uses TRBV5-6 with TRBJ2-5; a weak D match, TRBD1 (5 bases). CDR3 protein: CASSFRQQETQYF. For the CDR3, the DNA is TGTGCCAGCAGCTTCCGACAGCAAGAGACCCAGTACTTC.